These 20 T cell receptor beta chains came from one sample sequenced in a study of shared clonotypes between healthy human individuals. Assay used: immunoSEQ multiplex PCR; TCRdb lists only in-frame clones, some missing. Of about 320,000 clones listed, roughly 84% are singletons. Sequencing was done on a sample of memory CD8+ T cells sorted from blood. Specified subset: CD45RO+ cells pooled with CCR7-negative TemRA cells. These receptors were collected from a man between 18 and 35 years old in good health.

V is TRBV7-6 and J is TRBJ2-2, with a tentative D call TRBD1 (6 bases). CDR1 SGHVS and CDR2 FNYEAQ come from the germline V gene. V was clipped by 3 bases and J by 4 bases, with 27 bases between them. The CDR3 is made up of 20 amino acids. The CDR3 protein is CASSFSFRGGNRVSTGELFF. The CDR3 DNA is TGTGCCAGCAGCTTTTCCTTTAGAGGGGGTAATCGAGTAAGCACCGGGGAGCTGTTTTTT.

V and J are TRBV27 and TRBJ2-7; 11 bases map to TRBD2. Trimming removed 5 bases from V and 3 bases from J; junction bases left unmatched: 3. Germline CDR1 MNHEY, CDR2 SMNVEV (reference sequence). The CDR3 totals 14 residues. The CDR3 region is CASSLLAGGYEQYF. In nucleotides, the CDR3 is TGTGCCAGCAGTCTCCTAGCGGGAGGCTACGAGCAGTACTTC.

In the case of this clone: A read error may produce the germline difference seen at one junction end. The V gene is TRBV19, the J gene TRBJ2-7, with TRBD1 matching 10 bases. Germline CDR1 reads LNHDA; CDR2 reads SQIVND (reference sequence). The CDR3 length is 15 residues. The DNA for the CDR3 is TGTGCCAGTTACCCCGCCCAGGGACAGGGGAACATACGGACCTTC. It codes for CASYPAQGQGNIRTF.

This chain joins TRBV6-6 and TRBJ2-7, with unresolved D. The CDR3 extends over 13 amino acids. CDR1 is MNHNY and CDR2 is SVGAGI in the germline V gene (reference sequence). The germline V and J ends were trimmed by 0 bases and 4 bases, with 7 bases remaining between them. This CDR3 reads CASSYSADYEQYF. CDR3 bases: TGTGCCAGCAGTTACTCGGCTGATTACGAGCAGTACTTC.

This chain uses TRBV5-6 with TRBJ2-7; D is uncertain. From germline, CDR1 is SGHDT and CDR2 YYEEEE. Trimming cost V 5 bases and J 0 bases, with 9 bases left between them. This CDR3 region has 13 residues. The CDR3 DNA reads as TGTGCCAGCAGAGGTCACGGCTCCTACGAGCAGTACTTC. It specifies CASRGHGSYEQYF.

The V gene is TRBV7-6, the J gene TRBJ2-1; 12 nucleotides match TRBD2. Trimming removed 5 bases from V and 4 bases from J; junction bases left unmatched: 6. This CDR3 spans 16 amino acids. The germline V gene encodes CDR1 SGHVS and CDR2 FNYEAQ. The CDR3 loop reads CASSPKTSGGYNEQFF. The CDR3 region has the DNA TGTGCCAGCAGCCCGAAGACTAGCGGGGGTTACAATGAGCAGTTCTTC.

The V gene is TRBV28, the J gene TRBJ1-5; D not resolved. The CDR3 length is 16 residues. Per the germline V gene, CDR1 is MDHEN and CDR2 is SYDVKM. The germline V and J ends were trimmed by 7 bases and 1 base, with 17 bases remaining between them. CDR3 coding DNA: TGTGCCAGCACCTTTCGGGAGGGATGGAGCAATCAGCCCCAGCATTTT. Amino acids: CASTFREGWSNQPQHF.

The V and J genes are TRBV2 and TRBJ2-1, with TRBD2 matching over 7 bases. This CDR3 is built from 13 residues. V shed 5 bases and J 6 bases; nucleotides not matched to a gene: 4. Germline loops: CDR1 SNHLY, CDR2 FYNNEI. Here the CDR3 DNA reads TGTGCCAGCAGTCCCTCTAGCGGCAATGAGCAGTTCTTC. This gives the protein CASSPSSGNEQFF.

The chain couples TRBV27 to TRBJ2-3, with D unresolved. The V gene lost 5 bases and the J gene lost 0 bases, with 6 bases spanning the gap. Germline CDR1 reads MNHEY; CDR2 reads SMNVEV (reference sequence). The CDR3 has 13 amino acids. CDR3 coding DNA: TGTGCCAGCAGTCCCTGGAGCACAGATACGCAGTATTTT. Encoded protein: CASSPWSTDTQYF.

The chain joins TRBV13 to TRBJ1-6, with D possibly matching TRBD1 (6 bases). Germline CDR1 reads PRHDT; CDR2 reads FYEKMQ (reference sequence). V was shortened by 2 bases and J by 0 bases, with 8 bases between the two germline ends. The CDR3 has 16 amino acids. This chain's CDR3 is CASSLRGSSYNSPLHF. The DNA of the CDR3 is TGTGCCAGCAGCTTAAGGGGGAGCTCCTATAATTCACCCCTCCACTTT.

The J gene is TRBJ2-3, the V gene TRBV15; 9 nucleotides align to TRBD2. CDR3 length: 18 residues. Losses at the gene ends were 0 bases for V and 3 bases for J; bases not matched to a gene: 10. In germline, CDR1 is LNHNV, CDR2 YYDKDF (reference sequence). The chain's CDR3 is CATSRDLWPAGGTDTQYF. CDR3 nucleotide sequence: TGTGCCACCAGCAGAGATCTTTGGCCAGCGGGGGGTACAGATACGCAGTATTTT.

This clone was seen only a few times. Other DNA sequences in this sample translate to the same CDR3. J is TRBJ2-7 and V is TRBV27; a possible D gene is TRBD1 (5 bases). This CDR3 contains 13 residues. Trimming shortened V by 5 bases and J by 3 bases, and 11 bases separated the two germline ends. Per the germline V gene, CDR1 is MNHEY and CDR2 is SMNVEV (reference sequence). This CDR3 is CASSTQGLYEQYF. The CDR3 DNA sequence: TGTGCCAGCAGTACCCAGGGTCTCTACGAGCAGTACTTC.

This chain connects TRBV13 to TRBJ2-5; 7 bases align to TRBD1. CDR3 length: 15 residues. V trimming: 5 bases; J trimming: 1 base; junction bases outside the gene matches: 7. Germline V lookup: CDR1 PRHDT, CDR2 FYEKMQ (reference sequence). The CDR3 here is CASSNSGTAQETQYF. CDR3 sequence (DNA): TGTGCCAGCAGCAACTCCGGGACAGCCCAAGAGACCCAGTACTTC.

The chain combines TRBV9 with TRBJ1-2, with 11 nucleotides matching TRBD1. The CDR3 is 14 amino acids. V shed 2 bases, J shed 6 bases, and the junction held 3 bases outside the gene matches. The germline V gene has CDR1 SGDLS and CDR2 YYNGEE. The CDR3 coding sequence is TGTGCCAGCAGCGTTGGACAGGGGGCTAATGGCTACACCTTC. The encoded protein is CASSVGQGANGYTF.

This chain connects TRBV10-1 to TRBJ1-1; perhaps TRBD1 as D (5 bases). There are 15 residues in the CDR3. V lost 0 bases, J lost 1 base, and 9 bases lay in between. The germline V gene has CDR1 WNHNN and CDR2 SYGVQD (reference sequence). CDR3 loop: CASSESRQGNTEAFF. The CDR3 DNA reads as TGCGCCAGCAGTGAGTCGAGGCAGGGGAACACTGAAGCTTTCTTT.

The CDR3 nucleotides are TGCGCCAGCAGCCATACGGGAGATGGAGATACGCAGTATTTT. Translated: CASSHTGDGDTQYF. J is TRBJ2-3 and V is TRBV4-3; D is perhaps TRBD2 (6 bases). V lost 3 bases and J lost 5, with 12 bases in between. This CDR3 has 14 residues. CDR1 LGHNA and CDR2 YSLEER come from the germline V gene.

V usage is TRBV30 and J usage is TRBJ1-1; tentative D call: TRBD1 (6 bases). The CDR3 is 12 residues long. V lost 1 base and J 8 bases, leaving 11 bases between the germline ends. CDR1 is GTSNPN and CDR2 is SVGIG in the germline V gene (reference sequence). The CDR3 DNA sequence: TGTGCCTGGAGTGCTATGGGGACAGAAGCTTTCTTT. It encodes CAWSAMGTEAFF.

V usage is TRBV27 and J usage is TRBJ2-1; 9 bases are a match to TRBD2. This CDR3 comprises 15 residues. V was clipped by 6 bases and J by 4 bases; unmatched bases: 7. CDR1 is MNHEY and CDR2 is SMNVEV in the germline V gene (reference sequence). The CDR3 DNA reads TGTGCCAGCAGAATAGCGGGAGAAGGGTACAATGAGCAGTTCTTC. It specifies CASRIAGEGYNEQFF.

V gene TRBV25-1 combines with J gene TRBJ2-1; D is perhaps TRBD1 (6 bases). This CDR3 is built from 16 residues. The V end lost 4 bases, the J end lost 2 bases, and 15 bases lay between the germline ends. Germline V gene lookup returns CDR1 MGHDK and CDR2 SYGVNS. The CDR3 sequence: CASSVVGGVAYNEQFF. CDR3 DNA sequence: TGTGCCAGCAGTGTGGTAGGGGGAGTAGCCTACAATGAGCAGTTCTTC.

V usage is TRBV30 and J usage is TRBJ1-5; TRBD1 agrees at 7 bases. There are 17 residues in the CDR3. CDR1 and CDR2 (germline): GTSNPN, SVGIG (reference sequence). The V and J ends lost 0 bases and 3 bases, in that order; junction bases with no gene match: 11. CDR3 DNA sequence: TGTGCCTGGAGTGTACGGATGGGACAGCTACTCAATCAGCCCCAGCATTTT. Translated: CAWSVRMGQLLNQPQHF.